Shown below are 18 T cell receptor beta chains from a single sample sequenced in a study of beta chain features in type 1 diabetes. Reverse transcribing all isolated RNA meant expressed TCRB transcripts were sequenced. Some clones are missing from TCRdb's copy, which holds only in-frame ones; the method was immunoSEQ multiplex PCR. The sample lists under 800,000 clones, around 15% seen once, with 0.093% in the top ten. The sequenced sample consisted of naive CD4+ T cells from blood. Every receptor here comes from a man aged 18 to 35 in good health.

This clone was counted only a few times. The J gene is TRBJ1-5, the V gene TRBV4-2, with TRBD1 as a possible D gene (5 bases). V lost 0 bases and J 3 bases, leaving 6 bases between the germline ends. Germline assignment: CDR1 LGHNA and CDR2 YNFKEQ. This CDR3 has 14 amino acids. The DNA of the CDR3 is TGTGCCAGCAGCCAAGATGGGGCCAATCAGCCCCAGCATTTT. Amino acids: CASSQDGANQPQHF.

This clone was detected only a few times. V is TRBV6-5 and J is TRBJ2-7; 8 bases align to TRBD1. The CDR3 is 14 residues long. CDR1 is MNHEY and CDR2 is SVGAGI in the germline V gene. Trimming cost V 2 bases and J 6 bases; bases outside gene matches: 6. The CDR3 DNA is TGTGCCAGCAGTTACCGGGACAGGCGCCCCGAGCAGTACTTC. Translating gives CASSYRDRRPEQYF.

The chain combines TRBV19 with TRBJ2-1; no reliable D call. Per germline, CDR1 LNHDA and CDR2 SQIVND (reference sequence). The V gene lost 1 base and the J gene lost 8 bases, with 15 bases spanning the gap. The CDR3 contains 15 residues. The CDR3: CASSIVVGSTYEQFF. The CDR3 DNA reads as TGTGCCAGTAGTATAGTCGTAGGATCGACCTATGAGCAGTTCTTC.

This clone was seen a handful of times. The V gene is TRBV4-2, the J gene TRBJ2-5; 7 bases align to TRBD1. V shed 2 bases, J shed 2 bases, and the junction held 11 bases outside the gene matches. Germline CDR1 is LGHNA and CDR2 is YNFKEQ. The CDR3 extends over 17 amino acids. The chain's CDR3 is CASSQLGQARGQETQYF. The CDR3 DNA is TGTGCCAGCAGCCAACTAGGACAGGCCAGAGGACAAGAGACCCAGTACTTC.

This clone turned up a few times. V usage is TRBV10-3 and J usage is TRBJ1-2; D gene ambiguous. V gave up 2 bases and J gave up 4 bases, with 17 bases separating them. CDR1 is ENHRY, CDR2 SYGVKD, per germline. The CDR3 is made up of 16 amino acids. For the CDR3, the DNA is TGTGCCATCAGTGAGAGACCCCCCGACCGAAGCTATGGCTACACCTTC. This codes for CAISERPPDRSYGYTF.

This clone has only one observation. The chain links TRBV7-2 to TRBJ2-7, with D possibly called TRBD1 or TRBD2 (5 bases each). Germline V gene lookup returns CDR1 SGHTA and CDR2 FQGNSA. Trimming removed 8 bases from V and 5 bases from J, with 19 bases in between. The CDR3 is 14 residues long. The CDR3 DNA is TGTGCCAGCCTAAGGGACCCCAAAGGCCACGAGCAGTACTTC. This encodes CASLRDPKGHEQYF. Variable domain in full (rest from reference TRBV7-2 and TRBJ2-7): GAGVSQSPSNKVTEKGKDVELRCDPISGHTALYWYRQSLGQGLEFLIYFQGNSAPDKSGLPSDRFSAERTGGSVSTLTIQRTQQEDSAVYLCASLRDPKGHEQYFGPGTRLTVT.

J is TRBJ2-4 and V is TRBV7-2, with 14 bases fitting TRBD2. With 4 bases clipped from V and 6 bases from J, the junction kept 11 bases outside the gene matches. There are 18 residues in the CDR3. The germline gives CDR1 SGHTA, CDR2 FQGNSA. The CDR3 sequence: CASSSRTSGGRGRNIQYF. In nucleotides, the CDR3 is TGTGCCAGCAGCTCTCGGACTAGCGGGGGGCGGGGAAGAAACATTCAGTACTTC.

This clone was seen a handful of times. The chain joins TRBV11-1 to TRBJ1-3; D gene ambiguous. CDR1 and CDR2 from the germline V gene are SGHAT and FQDESV (reference sequence). This CDR3 has 12 residues. V lost 6 bases to trimming and J lost 2 bases, with 5 bases between them. As DNA, the CDR3 is TGTGCCAGCAGTCGGACTGGAAACACCATATATTTT. It encodes CASSRTGNTIYF.

The rearrangement joins TRBV7-2 to TRBJ2-1; 8 bases agree with TRBD1. The J segment lost 4 bases and the V segment lost 2 bases, leaving 4 bases of the junction unmatched. The CDR3 has 15 residues. The germline gives CDR1 SGHTA, CDR2 FQGNSA. The CDR3 bases are TGTGCCAGCAGCTTACAGGGGGCGGGTTACAATGAGCAGTTCTTC. Translation: CASSLQGAGYNEQFF.

This clone was recorded a few times. The gene calls are TRBV5-4 and TRBJ1-3; TRBD1 agrees at 7 bases. Trimming removed 4 bases from V and 5 bases from J; junction bases left unmatched: 9. Per germline, CDR1 SGHNT and CDR2 YYREEE (reference sequence). This CDR3 is built from 15 residues. The CDR3 region has the DNA TGTGCCAGCAGCGAGTGGGACAGAATAAGAAACACCATATATTTT. It yields the protein CASSEWDRIRNTIYF. The full variable domain, with the rest looked up from reference TRBV5-4 and TRBJ1-3, is ETGVTQSPTHLIKTRGQQVTLRCSSQSGHNTVSWYQQALGQGPQFIFQYYREEENGRGNFPPRFSGLQFPNYSSELNVNALELDDSALYLCASSEWDRIRNTIYFGEGSWLTVV.

This clone has just one count. The CDR3 reads CSVEGNSDDSYEQYF. CDR3 sequence (DNA): TGCAGCGTTGAAGGTAACAGCGATGACTCCTACGAGCAGTACTTC. The V and J genes are TRBV29-1 and TRBJ2-5; D gene unclear. Matching the DNA end better, TRBJ2-7 makes the J call doubtful. The germline gives CDR1 SQVTM, CDR2 ANQGSEA. This CDR3 comprises 15 residues.

The V gene is TRBV4-3, the J gene TRBJ2-7; TRBD2 might be the D (5 bases). The CDR3 has 14 residues. Germline assignment: CDR1 LGHNA and CDR2 YSLEER. Trimming removed 4 bases from V and 0 bases from J, with 10 bases in between. The CDR3 loop is CASSPAGYSYEQYF. As DNA, the CDR3 is TGCGCCAGCAGCCCGGCGGGTTACTCCTACGAGCAGTACTTC.

J is TRBJ1-2 and V is TRBV13; D call uncertain. Germline V lookup: CDR1 PRHDT, CDR2 FYEKMQ (reference sequence). V lost 3 bases and J 4 bases, leaving 9 bases between the germline ends. The CDR3 loop spans 13 amino acids. The CDR3 here is CASSLRVLYGYTF. CDR3 sequence (DNA): TGTGCCAGCAGCTTGAGGGTCCTCTATGGCTACACCTTC.

This clone was detected a few times. This sequence joins TRBV9 and TRBJ2-5; 11 positions match TRBD1. Germline loops: CDR1 SGDLS, CDR2 YYNGEE. V was pared by 4 bases and J by 5 bases, with 10 bases of the junction left unmatched. The CDR3 has 16 amino acids. CDR3 nucleotide sequence: TGTGCCAGCAGCTTAACCGGACAGGGGGCTCGGGAGACCCAGTACTTC. Translated: CASSLTGQGARETQYF. The whole variable domain, filled in from reference TRBV9 and TRBJ2-5, reads DSGVTQTPKHLITATGQRVTLRCSPRSGDLSVYWYQQSLDQGLQFLIQYYNGEERAKGNILERFSAQQFPDLHSELNLSSLELGDSALYFCASSLTGQGARETQYFGPGTRLLVL.

V usage is TRBV19 and J usage is TRBJ1-2; D gene unclear. The CDR3 is made up of 16 amino acids. V lost 9 bases and J lost 4, with 24 bases in between. Germline CDR1 reads LNHDA; CDR2 reads SQIVND (reference sequence). CDR3 in DNA: TGTGCCAGCGGTCAGGAATCTCGGAGACTAGCCTATGGCTACACCTTC. Translating gives CASGQESRRLAYGYTF.

The CDR3 DNA follows: TGTGCCAGCAGCTTACGCCAGGGGGCCGACTACGAGCAGTACTTC. Translation gives CASSLRQGADYEQYF. The chain links TRBV7-2 to TRBJ2-7; 8 bases are shared with TRBD1. The CDR3 is made up of 15 amino acids. Germline V lookup: CDR1 SGHTA, CDR2 FQGNSA. V shed 2 bases and J 3 bases; nucleotides not matched to a gene: 6. Looking up the rest from reference TRBV7-2 and TRBJ2-7 gives the full variable domain: GAGVSQSPSNKVTEKGKDVELRCDPISGHTALYWYRQSLGQGLEFLIYFQGNSAPDKSGLPSDRFSAERTGGSVSTLTIQRTQQEDSAVYLCASSLRQGADYEQYFGPGTRLTVT.

The chain uses TRBV29-1 and TRBJ1-3, with D perhaps TRBD1 (5 bases). Trimming left V 5 bases short and J 1 base short, with 9 bases between. The CDR3 length is 13 residues. Germline values: CDR1 SQVTM, CDR2 ANQGSEA. The DNA of the CDR3 is TGCAGCGTTCTGGGGGGGTCTGGAAACACCATATATTTT. This codes for CSVLGGSGNTIYF.

The V gene is TRBV28, the J gene TRBJ2-7, with a tentative D call TRBD2 (6 bases). The CDR3 spans 10 residues. Germline CDR1 and CDR2: MDHEN and SYDVKM. Trimming removed 11 bases from V and 5 bases from J, with 10 bases in between. CDR3 DNA sequence: TGTGCCTATGGAGGGGACGAGCAGTACTTC. This translates into CAYGGDEQYF.